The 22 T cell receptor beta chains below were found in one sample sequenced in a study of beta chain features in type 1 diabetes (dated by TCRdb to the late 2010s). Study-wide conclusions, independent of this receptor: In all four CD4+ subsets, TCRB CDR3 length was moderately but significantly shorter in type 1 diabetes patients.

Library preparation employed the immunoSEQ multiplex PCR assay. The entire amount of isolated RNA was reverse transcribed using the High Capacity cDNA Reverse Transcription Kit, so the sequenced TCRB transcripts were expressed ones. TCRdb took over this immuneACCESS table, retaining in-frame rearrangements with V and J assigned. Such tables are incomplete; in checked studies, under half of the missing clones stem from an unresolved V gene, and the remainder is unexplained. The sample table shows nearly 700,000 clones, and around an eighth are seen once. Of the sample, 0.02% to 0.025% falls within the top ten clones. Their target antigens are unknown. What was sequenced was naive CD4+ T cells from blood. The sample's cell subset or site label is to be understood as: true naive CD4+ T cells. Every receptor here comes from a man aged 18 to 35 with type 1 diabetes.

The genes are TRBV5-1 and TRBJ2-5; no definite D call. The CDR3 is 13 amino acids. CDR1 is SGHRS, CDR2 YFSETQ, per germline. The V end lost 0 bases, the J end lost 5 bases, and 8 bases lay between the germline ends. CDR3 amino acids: CASSLGPPETQYF. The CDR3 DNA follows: TGCGCCAGCAGCTTGGGGCCACCCGAGACCCAGTACTTC. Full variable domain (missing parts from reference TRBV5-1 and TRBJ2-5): KAGVTQTPRYLIKTRGQQVTLSCSPISGHRSVSWYQQTPGQGLQFLFEYFSETQRNKGNFPGRFSGRQFSNSRSEMNVSTLELGDSALYLCASSLGPPETQYFGPGTRLLVL.

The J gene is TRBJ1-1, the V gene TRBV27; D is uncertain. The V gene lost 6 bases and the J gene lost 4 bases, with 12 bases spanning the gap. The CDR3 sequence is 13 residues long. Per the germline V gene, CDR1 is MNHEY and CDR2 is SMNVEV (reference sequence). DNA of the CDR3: TGTGCCAGCAGGCCGACGTGGGCCACTGAAGCTTTCTTT. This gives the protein CASRPTWATEAFF.

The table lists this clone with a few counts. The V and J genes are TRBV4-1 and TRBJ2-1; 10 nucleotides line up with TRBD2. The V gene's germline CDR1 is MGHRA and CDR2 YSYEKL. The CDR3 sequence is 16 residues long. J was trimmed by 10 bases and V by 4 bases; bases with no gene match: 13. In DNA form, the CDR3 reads TGCGCCAGCAGCCCCCTACCGGGAGCGGGGGGGTTGGAGCAGTTCTTC. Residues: CASSPLPGAGGLEQFF.

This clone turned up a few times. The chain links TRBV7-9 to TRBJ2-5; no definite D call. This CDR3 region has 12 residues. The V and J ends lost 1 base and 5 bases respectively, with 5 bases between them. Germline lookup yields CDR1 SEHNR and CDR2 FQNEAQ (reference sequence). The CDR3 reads CASSLGAETQYF. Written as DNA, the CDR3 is TGTGCCAGCAGCTTAGGGGCGGAGACCCAGTACTTC.

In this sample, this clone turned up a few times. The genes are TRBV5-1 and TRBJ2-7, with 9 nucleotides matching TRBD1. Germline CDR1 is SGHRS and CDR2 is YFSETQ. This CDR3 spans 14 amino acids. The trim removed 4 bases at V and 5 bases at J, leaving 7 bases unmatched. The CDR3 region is CASSPGTGIDEQYF. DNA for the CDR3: TGCGCCAGCAGCCCCGGGACAGGGATAGACGAGCAGTACTTC.

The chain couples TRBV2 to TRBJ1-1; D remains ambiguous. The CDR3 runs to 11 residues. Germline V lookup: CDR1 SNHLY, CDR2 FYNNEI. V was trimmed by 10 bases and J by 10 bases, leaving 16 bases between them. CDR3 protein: CANLVGWGAFF. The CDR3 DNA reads TGTGCCAACTTGGTCGGCTGGGGAGCTTTCTTT.

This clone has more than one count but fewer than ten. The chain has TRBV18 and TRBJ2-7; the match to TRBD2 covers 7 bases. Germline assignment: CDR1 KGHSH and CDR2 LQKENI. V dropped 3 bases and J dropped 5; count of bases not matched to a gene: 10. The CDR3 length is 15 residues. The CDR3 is CASSPLDSGRDEQYF. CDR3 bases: TGTGCCAGCTCACCCCTCGACAGTGGGAGGGACGAGCAGTACTTC.

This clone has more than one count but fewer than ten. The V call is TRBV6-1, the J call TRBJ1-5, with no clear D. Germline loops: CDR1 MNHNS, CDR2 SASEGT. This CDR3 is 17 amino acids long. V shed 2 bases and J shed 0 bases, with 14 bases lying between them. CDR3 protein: CASSELSAEYSNQPQHF. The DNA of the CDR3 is TGTGCCAGCAGTGAATTATCGGCGGAATATAGCAATCAGCCCCAGCATTTT.

In DNA, the CDR3 is TGTGCCAGCAGTTACTCGATGTATAGCAATCAGCCCCAGCATTTT. Translating gives CASSYSMYSNQPQHF. The chain carries TRBV6-5 and TRBJ1-5, with D unresolved. There are 15 residues in the CDR3. V lost 0 bases and J lost 0, with 6 bases in between. Germline V lookup: CDR1 MNHEY, CDR2 SVGAGI.

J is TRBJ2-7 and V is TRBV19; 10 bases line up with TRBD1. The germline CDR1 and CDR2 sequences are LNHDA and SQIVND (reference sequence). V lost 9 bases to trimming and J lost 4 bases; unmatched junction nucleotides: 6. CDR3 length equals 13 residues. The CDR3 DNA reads TGTGCCAGCCAGGACAGGGGGAGGTACGAGCAGTACTTC. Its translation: CASQDRGRYEQYF. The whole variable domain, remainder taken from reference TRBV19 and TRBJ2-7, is DGGITQSPKYLFRKEGQNVTLSCEQNLNHDAMYWYRQDPGQGLRLIYYSQIVNDFQKGDIAEGYSVSREKKESFPLTVTSAQKNPTAFYLCASQDRGRYEQYFGPGTRLTVT.

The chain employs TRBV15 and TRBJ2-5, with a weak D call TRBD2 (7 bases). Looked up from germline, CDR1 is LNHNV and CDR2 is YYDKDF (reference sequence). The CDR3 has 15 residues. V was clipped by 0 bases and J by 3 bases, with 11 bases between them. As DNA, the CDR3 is TGTGCCACCAGCAGAGATGGGGGGGCCAAAGAGACCCAGTACTTC. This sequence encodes CATSRDGGAKETQYF.

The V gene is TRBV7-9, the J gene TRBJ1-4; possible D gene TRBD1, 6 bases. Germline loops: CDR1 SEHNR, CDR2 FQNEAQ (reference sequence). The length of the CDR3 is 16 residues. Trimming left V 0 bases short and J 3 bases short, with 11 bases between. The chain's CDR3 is CASSLASDSPNEKLFF. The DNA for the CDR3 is TGTGCCAGCAGCTTAGCCTCGGACAGCCCTAATGAAAAACTGTTTTTT.

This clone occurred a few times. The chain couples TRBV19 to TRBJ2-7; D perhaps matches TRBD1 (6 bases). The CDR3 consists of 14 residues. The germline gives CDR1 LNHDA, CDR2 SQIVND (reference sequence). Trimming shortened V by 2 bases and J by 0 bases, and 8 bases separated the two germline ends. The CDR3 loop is CASSIQQGSYEQYF. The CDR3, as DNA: TGTGCCAGTAGTATACAACAGGGCTCCTACGAGCAGTACTTC.

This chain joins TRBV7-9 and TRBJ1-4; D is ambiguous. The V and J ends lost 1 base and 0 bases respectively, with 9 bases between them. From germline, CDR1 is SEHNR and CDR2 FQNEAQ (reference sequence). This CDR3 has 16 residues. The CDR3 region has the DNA TGTGCCAGCAGCTTAGTAGTCGTTGCAACTAATGAAAAACTGTTTTTT. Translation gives CASSLVVVATNEKLFF. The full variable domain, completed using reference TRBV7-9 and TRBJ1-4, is DTGVSQNPRHKITKRGQNVTFRCDPISEHNRLYWYRQTLGQGPEFLTYFQNEAQLEKSRLLSDRFSAERPKGSFSTLEIQRTEQGDSAMYLCASSLVVVATNEKLFFGSGTQLSVL.

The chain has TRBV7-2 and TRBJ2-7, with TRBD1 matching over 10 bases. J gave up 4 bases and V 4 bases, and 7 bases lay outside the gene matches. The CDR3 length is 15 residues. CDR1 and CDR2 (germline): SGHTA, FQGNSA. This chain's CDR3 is CASSSRQGAGYEQYF. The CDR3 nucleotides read TGTGCCAGCAGCTCCAGACAGGGGGCCGGGTACGAGCAGTACTTC.

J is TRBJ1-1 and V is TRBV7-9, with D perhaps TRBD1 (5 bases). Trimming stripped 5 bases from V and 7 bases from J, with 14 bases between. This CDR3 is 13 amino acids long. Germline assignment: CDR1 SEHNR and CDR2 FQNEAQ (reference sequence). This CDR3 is CASSRIIQDEAFF. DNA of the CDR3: TGTGCCAGCAGCCGGATTATACAGGATGAAGCTTTCTTT. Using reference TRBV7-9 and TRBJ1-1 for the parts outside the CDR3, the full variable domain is DTGVSQNPRHKITKRGQNVTFRCDPISEHNRLYWYRQTLGQGPEFLTYFQNEAQLEKSRLLSDRFSAERPKGSFSTLEIQRTEQGDSAMYLCASSRIIQDEAFFGQGTRLTVV.

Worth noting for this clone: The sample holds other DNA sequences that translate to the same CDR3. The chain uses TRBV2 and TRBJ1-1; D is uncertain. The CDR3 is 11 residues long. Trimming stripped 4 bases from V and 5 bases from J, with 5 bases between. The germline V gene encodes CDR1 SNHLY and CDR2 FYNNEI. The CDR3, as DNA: TGTGCCAGCAGTGGAGAGACTGAAGCTTTCTTT. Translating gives CASSGETEAFF.

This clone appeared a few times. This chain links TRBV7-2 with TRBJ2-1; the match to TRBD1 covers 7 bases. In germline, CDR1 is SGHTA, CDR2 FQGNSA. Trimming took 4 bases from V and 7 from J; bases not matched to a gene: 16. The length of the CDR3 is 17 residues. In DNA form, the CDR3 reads TGTGCCAGCAGCTCTTTTAGGGGGCAGGGGCGTTGGAATGAGCAGTTCTTC. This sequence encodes CASSSFRGQGRWNEQFF. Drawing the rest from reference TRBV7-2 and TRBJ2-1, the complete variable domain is GAGVSQSPSNKVTEKGKDVELRCDPISGHTALYWYRQSLGQGLEFLIYFQGNSAPDKSGLPSDRFSAERTGGSVSTLTIQRTQQEDSAVYLCASSSFRGQGRWNEQFFGPGTRLTVL.

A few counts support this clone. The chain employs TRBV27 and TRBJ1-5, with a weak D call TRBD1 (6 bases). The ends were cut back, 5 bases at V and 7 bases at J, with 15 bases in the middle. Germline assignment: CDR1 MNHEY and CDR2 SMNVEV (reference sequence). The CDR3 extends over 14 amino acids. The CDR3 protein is CASSKTGSGQPQHF. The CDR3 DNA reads TGTGCCAGCAGTAAAACAGGGTCCGGCCAGCCCCAGCATTTT.

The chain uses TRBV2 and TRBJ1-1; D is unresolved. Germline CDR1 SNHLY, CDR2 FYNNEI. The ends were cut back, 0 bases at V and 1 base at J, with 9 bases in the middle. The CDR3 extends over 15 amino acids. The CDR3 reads CASSEALLGNTEAFF. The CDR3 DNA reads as TGTGCCAGCAGTGAAGCGCTTCTGGGGAACACTGAAGCTTTCTTT.

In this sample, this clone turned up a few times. Here the CDR3 reads CATSREETDNGYTF. CDR3 in DNA: TGTGCCACCAGCAGAGAGGAGACAGACAATGGCTACACCTTC. The chain couples TRBV15 to TRBJ1-2; tentatively, D is TRBD1 (5 bases). V was shortened by 0 bases and J by 6 bases, with 11 bases between the two germline ends. Germline V CDR1 and CDR2: LNHNV, YYDKDF (reference sequence). This CDR3 spans 14 amino acids.

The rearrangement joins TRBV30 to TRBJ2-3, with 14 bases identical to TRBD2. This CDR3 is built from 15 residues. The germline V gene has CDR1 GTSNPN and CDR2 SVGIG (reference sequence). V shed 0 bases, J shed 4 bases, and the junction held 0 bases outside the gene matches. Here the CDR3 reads CAWSVGLAGADTQYF. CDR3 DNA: TGTGCCTGGAGTGTGGGACTAGCGGGGGCAGATACGCAGTATTTT.